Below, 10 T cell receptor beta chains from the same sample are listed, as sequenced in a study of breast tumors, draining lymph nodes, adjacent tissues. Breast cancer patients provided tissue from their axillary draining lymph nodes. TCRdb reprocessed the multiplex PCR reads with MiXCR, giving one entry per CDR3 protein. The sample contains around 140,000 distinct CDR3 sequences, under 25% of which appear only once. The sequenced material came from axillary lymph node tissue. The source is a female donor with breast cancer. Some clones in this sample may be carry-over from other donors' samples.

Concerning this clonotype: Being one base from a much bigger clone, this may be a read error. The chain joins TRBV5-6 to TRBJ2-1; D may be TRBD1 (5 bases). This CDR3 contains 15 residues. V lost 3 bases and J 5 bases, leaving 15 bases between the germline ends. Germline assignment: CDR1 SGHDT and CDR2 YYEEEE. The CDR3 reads CASSSDSGPHNEQFF. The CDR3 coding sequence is TGTGCCAGCAGCTCAGACTCAGGGCCCCACAATGAGCAGTTCTTC.

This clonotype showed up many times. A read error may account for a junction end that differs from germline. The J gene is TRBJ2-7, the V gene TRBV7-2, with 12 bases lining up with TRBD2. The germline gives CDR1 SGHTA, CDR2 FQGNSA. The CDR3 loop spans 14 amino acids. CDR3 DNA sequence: TGTGCCAGCAGCCTAGCGGGAGGGCCCCACGAGCAGTACTTC. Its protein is CASSLAGGPHEQYF.

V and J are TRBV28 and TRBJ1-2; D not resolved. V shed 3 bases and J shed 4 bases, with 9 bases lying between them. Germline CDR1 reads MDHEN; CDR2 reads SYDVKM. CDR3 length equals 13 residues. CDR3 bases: TGTGCCAGCAGTTTCCAAGCTCCCTATGGCTACACCTTC. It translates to CASSFQAPYGYTF.

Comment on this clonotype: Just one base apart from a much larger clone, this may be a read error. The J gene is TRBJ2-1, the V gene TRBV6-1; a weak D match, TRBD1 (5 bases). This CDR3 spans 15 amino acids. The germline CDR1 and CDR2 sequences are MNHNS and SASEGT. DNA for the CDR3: TGTGTCAGCAGTTACGTCCAGGGCAACCCCAATGAGCAGTTCTTC. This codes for CVSSYVQGNPNEQFF.

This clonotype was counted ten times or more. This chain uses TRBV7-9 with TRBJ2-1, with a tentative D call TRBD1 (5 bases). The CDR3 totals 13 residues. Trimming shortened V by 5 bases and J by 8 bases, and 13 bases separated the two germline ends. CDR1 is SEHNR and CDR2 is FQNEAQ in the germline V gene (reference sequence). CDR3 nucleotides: TGTGCCAGCAGCCCCCAGGGCAGGGATGAGCAGTTCTTC. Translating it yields CASSPQGRDEQFF.

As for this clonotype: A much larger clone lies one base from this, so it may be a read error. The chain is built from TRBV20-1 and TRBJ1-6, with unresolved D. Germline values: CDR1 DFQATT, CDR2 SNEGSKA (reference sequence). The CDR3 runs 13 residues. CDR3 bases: TGCGGTGCTACTTCCGGCCTCTTGGCACCCCCCCACTTT. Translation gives CGATSGLLAPPHF.

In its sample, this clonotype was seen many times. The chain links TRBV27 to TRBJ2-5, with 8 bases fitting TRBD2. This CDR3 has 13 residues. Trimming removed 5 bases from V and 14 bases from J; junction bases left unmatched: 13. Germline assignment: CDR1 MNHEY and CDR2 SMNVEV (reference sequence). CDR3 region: CASSRGLGSGIYF. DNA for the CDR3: TGTGCCAGCAGTCGGGGGCTGGGTAGCGGGATTTACTTC.

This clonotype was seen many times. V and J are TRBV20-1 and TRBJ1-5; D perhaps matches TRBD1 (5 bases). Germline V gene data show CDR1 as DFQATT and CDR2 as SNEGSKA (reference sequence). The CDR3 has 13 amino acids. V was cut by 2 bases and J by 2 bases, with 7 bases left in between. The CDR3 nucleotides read TGCAGTGCTAGACGGGACGGCAATCAGCCCCAGCATTTT. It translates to CSARRDGNQPQHF.

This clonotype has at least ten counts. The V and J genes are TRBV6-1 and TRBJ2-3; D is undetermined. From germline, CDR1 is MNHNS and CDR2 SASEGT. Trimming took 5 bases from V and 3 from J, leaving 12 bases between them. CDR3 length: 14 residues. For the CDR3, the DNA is TGTGCCAGCAGTAACGGCTTGACAACAGATACGCAGTATTTT. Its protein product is CASSNGLTTDTQYF.

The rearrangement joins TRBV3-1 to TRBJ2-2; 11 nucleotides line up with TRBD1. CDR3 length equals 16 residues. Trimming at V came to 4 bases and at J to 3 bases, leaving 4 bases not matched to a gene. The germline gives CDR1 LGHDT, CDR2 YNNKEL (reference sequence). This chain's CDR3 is CASSRRDRGDTGELFF. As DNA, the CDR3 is TGTGCCAGCAGCCGACGGGACAGGGGGGACACCGGGGAGCTGTTTTTT.